Below are 14 T cell receptor beta chains sequenced from a single sample in a study of blood T cell repertoires in COVID-19. Only in-frame clones appear in the TCRdb table, and some are missing; sequencing was by immunoSEQ multiplex PCR. Among about 250,000 clones, around 80% were seen once, and the ten largest hold approximately 8.6%. Sequenced input: peripheral blood. The receptor set was obtained from a man aged 35 to 55 with active or convalescent COVID-19.

The chain carries TRBV5-1 and TRBJ2-5; D is ambiguous. The CDR3 covers 13 residues. CDR1 is SGHRS, CDR2 YFSETQ, per germline. The germline V and J ends were trimmed by 0 bases and 5 bases, with 8 bases remaining between them. This CDR3 reads CASSLGPFETQYF. In DNA, the CDR3 is TGCGCCAGCAGCTTGGGGCCATTCGAGACCCAGTACTTC.

Worth noting for this clone: This sample includes further DNA sequences coding for the same CDR3. The CDR3 here is CASSLEHSSYEQYF. DNA of the CDR3: TGTGCCAGCAGCTTAGAGCACAGCTCCTACGAGCAGTACTTC. The V gene is TRBV11-2, the J gene TRBJ2-7; no clear D gene. Germline loops: CDR1 SGHAT, CDR2 FQNNGV. There are 14 residues in the CDR3. The germline V and J ends were trimmed by 0 bases and 0 bases, with 6 bases remaining between them.

This rearrangement joins TRBV16 to TRBJ1-5, with TRBD1 matching 10 bases. Per the germline V gene, CDR1 is KGHSY and CDR2 is FQNENV. J was trimmed by 4 bases and V by 4 bases; bases with no gene match: 1. The CDR3 runs 14 residues. The CDR3 DNA reads as TGTGCCAGCAGCCGGGACAGGGGTAATCAGCCCCAGCATTTT. This translates into CASSRDRGNQPQHF. The full variable domain, its missing parts supplied by reference TRBV16 and TRBJ1-5, is GEEVAQTPKHLVRGEGQKAKLYCAPIKGHSYVFWYQQVLKNEFKFLISFQNENVFDETGMPKERFSAKCLPNSPCSLEIQATKLEDSAVYFCASSRDRGNQPQHFGDGTRLSIL.

The CDR3, as DNA: TGTGCCATCTCCCCAGCGGGGGCTGTAGATACGCAGTATTTT. It codes for CAISPAGAVDTQYF. The chain carries TRBV10-3 and TRBJ2-3; TRBD2 matches 8 bases. V gave up 8 bases and J gave up 5 bases; unmatched junction bases: 9. The CDR3 contains 14 residues. Germline V gene lookup returns CDR1 ENHRY and CDR2 SYGVKD.

V is TRBV28 and J is TRBJ2-7; the match to TRBD2 covers 11 bases. V was pared by 4 bases and J by 2 bases, with 7 bases of the junction left unmatched. This CDR3 is 16 amino acids long. CDR1 is MDHEN, CDR2 SYDVKM, per germline. The CDR3 DNA follows: TGTGCCAGCAGTTCCCGACTAGCGGGGAAAACCTACGAGCAGTACTTC. This codes for CASSSRLAGKTYEQYF.

The J gene is TRBJ1-4, the V gene TRBV28; no clear D. Deletions cut 7 bases from V and 3 bases from J, with 12 bases between. Germline V CDR1 and CDR2: MDHEN, SYDVKM. This CDR3 region has 14 residues. Here the CDR3 reads CASNRGGPNEKLFF. The DNA of the CDR3 is TGTGCCAGCAATCGGGGTGGACCTAATGAAAAACTGTTTTTT.

For the CDR3, the DNA is TGTGCCAGCTCACCGGGGGGGCCCAACTCCGGGGCCAACGTCCTGACTTTC. This translates into CASSPGGPNSGANVLTF. The rearrangement links TRBV18 to TRBJ2-6; a possible D gene is TRBD2 (7 bases). This CDR3 has 17 amino acids. Germline lookup yields CDR1 KGHSH and CDR2 LQKENI. V lost 3 bases to trimming and J lost 4 bases, with 16 bases between them.

The genes are TRBV30 and TRBJ1-1; the D gene is possibly TRBD1 (5 bases). Germline V gene lookup returns CDR1 GTSNPN and CDR2 SVGIG (reference sequence). The CDR3 runs 13 residues. Trimming left V 2 bases short and J 5 bases short, with 12 bases between. CDR3 nucleotides: TGTGCCTGGAGTATGGGGGGGGAAACTGAAGCTTTCTTT. Its translation is CAWSMGGETEAFF.

The chain employs TRBV4-1 and TRBJ2-3; 11 nucleotides match TRBD2. This CDR3 comprises 16 residues. Germline trimming cut 0 bases from V and 8 bases from J; bases unmatched to any gene: 7. Germline V gene lookup returns CDR1 MGHRA and CDR2 YSYEKL. The CDR3 is CASSQDIAGGQVTQYF. The CDR3, as DNA: TGCGCCAGCAGCCAAGATATAGCGGGGGGGCAGGTTACGCAGTATTTT.

The gene calls are TRBV11-2 and TRBJ2-5, with 8 bases fitting TRBD2. CDR1 SGHAT and CDR2 FQNNGV come from the germline V gene. With 3 bases clipped from V and 3 bases from J, the junction kept 18 bases outside the gene matches. CDR3 size: 19 residues. The DNA of the CDR3 is TGTGCCAGCAGCTTCCCGAGCCGGACTAGCAGAAACATGGAAGAGACCCAGTACTTC. It is translated as CASSFPSRTSRNMEETQYF. Full variable domain (outside the CDR3, taken from reference TRBV11-2 and TRBJ2-5): EAGVAQSPRYKIIEKRQSVAFWCNPISGHATLYWYQQILGQGPKLLIQFQNNGVVDDSQLPKDRFSAERLKGVDSTLKIQPAKLEDSAVYLCASSFPSRTSRNMEETQYFGPGTRLLVL.

The chain joins TRBV25-1 to TRBJ2-1; no reliable D call. Germline V lookup: CDR1 MGHDK, CDR2 SYGVNS. The length of the CDR3 is 13 residues. Deletions cut 2 bases from V and 7 bases from J, with 9 bases between. CDR3 in amino acids: CASSETHGNEQFF. The CDR3 nucleotides read TGTGCCAGCAGTGAAACCCACGGGAATGAGCAGTTCTTC.

This clone occurred once. The V and J genes are TRBV24-1 and TRBJ2-2, with TRBD1 identical over 7 bases. Germline-derived CDR1 and CDR2 are KGHDR and SFDVKD. The V segment lost 4 bases and the J segment 1 base; nucleotides outside the gene matches: 5. The CDR3 consists of 16 residues. The CDR3 DNA is TGTGCCACCAGTGAGCCCGGGACAGAGAACACCGGGGAGCTGTTTTTT. It encodes CATSEPGTENTGELFF.

V gene TRBV28 combines with J gene TRBJ1-3, with 9 bases fitting TRBD1. Germline-derived CDR1 and CDR2 are MDHEN and SYDVKM. The ends lost 5 bases at V and 0 bases at J; junction bases unmatched: 2. This CDR3 spans 15 amino acids. CDR3 sequence: CASSLQGASGNTIYF. For the CDR3, the DNA is TGTGCCAGCAGTCTACAGGGGGCCTCTGGAAACACCATATATTTT.

The V gene is TRBV9, the J gene TRBJ1-2; maybe TRBD1 (5 bases). The CDR3 has 13 amino acids. V dropped 4 bases and J dropped 8 bases, with 15 bases sitting between them. Per the germline V gene, CDR1 is SGDLS and CDR2 is YYNGEE. This CDR3 is CASSSAGFSGYTF. The CDR3 nucleotides are TGTGCCAGCAGCTCCGCAGGGTTTAGCGGCTACACCTTC. The whole variable domain, filled in from reference TRBV9 and TRBJ1-2, reads DSGVTQTPKHLITATGQRVTLRCSPRSGDLSVYWYQQSLDQGLQFLIQYYNGEERAKGNILERFSAQQFPDLHSELNLSSLELGDSALYFCASSSAGFSGYTFGSGTRLTVV.